The TCR beta chain described here comes from a study of blood T cell repertoires in COVID-19. Study as a whole: Collection of acute and convalescent COVID-19 samples took place in the United States, Italy and Spain. Sources were T cells, B-cell-depleted T cells, or PBMCs; the material itself was cDNA or gDNA.

This clone was counted once. Profiling relied on immunoSEQ multiplex PCR, and the TCRdb table lists in-frame clones only, not all of them. The data show some 150,000 clones, 87% seen once. The V end was cut by 3 bases, the J end by 4 bases, with 12 bases between. This CDR3 is 13 amino acids long. CDR1 and CDR2 (germline): DFQATT, SNEGSKA (reference sequence). Sequences were obtained from peripheral blood. This sequence originates from a man in his fifties with active COVID-19. This chain uses TRBV20-1 with TRBJ1-2, with D perhaps TRBD1 (5 bases). The CDR3 loop reads CSASVRRGYGYTF. The DNA for the CDR3 is TGCAGTGCTAGTGTCAGAAGGGGCTATGGCTACACCTTC.